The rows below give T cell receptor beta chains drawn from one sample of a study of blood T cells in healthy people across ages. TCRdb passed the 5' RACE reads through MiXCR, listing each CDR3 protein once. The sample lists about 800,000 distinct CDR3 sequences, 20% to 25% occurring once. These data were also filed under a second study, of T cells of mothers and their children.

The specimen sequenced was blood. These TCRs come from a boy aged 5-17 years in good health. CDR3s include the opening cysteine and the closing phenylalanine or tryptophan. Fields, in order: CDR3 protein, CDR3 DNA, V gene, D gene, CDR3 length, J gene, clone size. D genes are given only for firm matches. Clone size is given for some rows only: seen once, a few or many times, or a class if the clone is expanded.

CDR3: CSARGGGRASATPSQETQYF
DNA: TGCAGTGCTAGAGGAGGGGGGAGGGCTAGCGCAACCCCTTCACAAGAGACCCAGTACTTC
V: TRBV20-1
D: NA
length: 20
J: TRBJ2-5
size: few

CDR3: CASSLEGWKITSYEQYF
DNA: TGTGCCAGCAGCTTGGAGGGCTGGAAGATCACCTCCTACGAGCAGTACTTC
V: TRBV5-6
D: NA
length: 17
J: TRBJ2-7
size: NA

CDR3: CASSVEAGGGTEAFF
DNA: TGTGCCAGCAGCGTAGAGGCAGGAGGAGGAACTGAAGCTTTCTTT
V: TRBV9
D: NA
length: 15
J: TRBJ1-1
size: NA

CDR3: CASSFRDRSTDTQYF
DNA: TGTGCCAGCAGCTTCCGGGACAGAAGCACAGATACGCAGTATTTT
V: TRBV5-6
D: TRBD1
length: 15
J: TRBJ2-3
size: NA

CDR3: CASSSSWDRPNTEAFF
DNA: TGTGCCAGCAGTTCCTCCTGGGACAGGCCCAACACTGAAGCTTTCTTT
V: TRBV12-3/TRBV12-4
D: TRBD1
length: 16
J: TRBJ1-1
size: NA

CDR3: CSALDNQETQYF
DNA: TGCAGCGCCCTCGACAACCAAGAGACCCAGTACTTC
V: TRBV29-1
D: NA
length: 12
J: TRBJ2-5
size: few

CDR3: CASSQELWGMERTQYF
DNA: TGTGCCAGCAGCCAAGAACTCTGGGGGATGGAACGCACGCAGTATTTT
V: TRBV3-1
D: NA
length: 16
J: TRBJ2-3
size: once

CDR3: CASSGAGGPRNEQFF
DNA: TGTGCCAGCAGCGGCGCGGGGGGGCCAAGAAATGAGCAGTTCTTC
V: TRBV7-3
D: TRBD2
length: 15
J: TRBJ2-1
size: NA

CDR3: CASTPPRSTDTQYF
DNA: TGTGCCAGCACCCCTCCCCGAAGCACAGATACGCAGTATTTT
V: TRBV6-6
D: NA
length: 14
J: TRBJ2-3
size: few

CDR3: CASHWKGGTDTQYF
DNA: TGTGCCAGCCATTGGAAGGGGGGCACAGATACGCAGTATTTT
V: TRBV28
D: NA
length: 14
J: TRBJ2-3
size: once

CDR3: CASSQVKGEQYF
DNA: TGTGCCAGCAGCCAAGTGAAAGGGGAGCAGTACTTC
V: TRBV3-1
D: NA
length: 12
J: TRBJ2-5
size: few

CDR3: CASSYFAGGPYNEQFF
DNA: TGTGCCAGCAGTTATTTTGCGGGGGGCCCCTACAATGAGCAGTTCTTC
V: TRBV6-2/TRBV6-3
D: TRBD2
length: 16
J: TRBJ2-1
size: NA

CDR3: CSVKRQDATNEKLFF
DNA: TGCAGCGTTAAAAGACAGGACGCAACTAATGAAAAACTGTTTTTT
V: TRBV29-1
D: NA
length: 15
J: TRBJ1-4
size: few

CDR3: CASLQGPNTGELFF
DNA: TGTGCCAGCCTACAGGGGCCGAACACCGGGGAGCTGTTTTTT
V: TRBV6-4
D: TRBD1
length: 14
J: TRBJ2-2
size: NA

CDR3: CASSDSVGGRLDEQYF
DNA: TGTGCCAGCAGTGACTCGGTCGGCGGGAGGCTCGACGAGCAGTACTTC
V: TRBV6-5
D: TRBD2
length: 16
J: TRBJ2-7
size: NA

CDR3: CAISETGYEQYF
DNA: TGTGCCATCAGTGAAACAGGGTACGAGCAGTACTTC
V: TRBV10-3
D: NA
length: 12
J: TRBJ2-7
size: few

CDR3: CASNLARGPYNEQFF
DNA: TGTGCCAGCAATTTAGCTCGGGGACCTTACAATGAGCAGTTCTTC
V: TRBV28
D: NA
length: 15
J: TRBJ2-1
size: NA

CDR3: CASSPLPDSAKETQYF
DNA: TGTGCCAGCAGCCCTCTACCGGACAGCGCGAAAGAGACCCAGTACTTC
V: TRBV21-1
D: NA
length: 16
J: TRBJ2-5
size: once

CDR3: CASSSLKTGTGIYGYTF
DNA: TGTGCCAGCAGTTCCCTGAAGACCGGGACAGGGATCTATGGCTACACCTTC
V: TRBV12-3/TRBV12-4
D: TRBD1
length: 17
J: TRBJ1-2
size: few

CDR3: CASSQNQGYEQYF
DNA: TGCGCCAGCAGCCAAAACCAGGGCTACGAGCAGTACTTC
V: TRBV4-3
D: NA
length: 13
J: TRBJ2-7
size: NA

CDR3: CASSTGRGRPDTQYF
DNA: TGCGCCAGCAGCACCGGGCGCGGGAGGCCCGATACGCAGTATTTT
V: TRBV4-3
D: TRBD2
length: 15
J: TRBJ2-3
size: NA

CDR3: CASSALGGPDTQYF
DNA: TGTGCCAGCAGCGCCCTGGGGGGTCCAGATACGCAGTATTTT
V: TRBV7-2
D: NA
length: 14
J: TRBJ2-3
size: NA

CDR3: CSVKEVQQNTGELFF
DNA: TGCAGCGTGAAAGAAGTCCAGCAGAACACCGGGGAGCTGTTTTTT
V: TRBV29-1
D: NA
length: 15
J: TRBJ2-2
size: few

CDR3: CSATQGMGYGYTF
DNA: TGCAGCGCTACACAGGGGATGGGCTATGGCTACACCTTC
V: TRBV29-1
D: TRBD1
length: 13
J: TRBJ1-2
size: NA

CDR3: CATSDYGQGSDYEQYF
DNA: TGTGCCACCAGTGATTATGGACAGGGTAGTGACTACGAGCAGTACTTC
V: TRBV24-1
D: TRBD1
length: 16
J: TRBJ2-7
size: NA

CDR3: CASSQWGREETQYF
DNA: TGTGCCAGCAGCCAATGGGGTCGTGAAGAGACCCAGTACTTC
V: TRBV14
D: NA
length: 14
J: TRBJ2-5
size: NA

CDR3: CASRPGMGGYTF
DNA: TGTGCCAGTAGGCCCGGGATGGGTGGCTACACCTTC
V: TRBV5-6
D: NA
length: 12
J: TRBJ1-2
size: NA

CDR3: CASSFRLGVPATDTQYF
DNA: TGTGCCAGCAGCTTTCGCCTAGGGGTCCCGGCCACAGATACGCAGTATTTT
V: TRBV7-2
D: NA
length: 17
J: TRBJ2-3
size: once

CDR3: CATSRDLGYYEQYF
DNA: TGTGCCACCAGCAGAGATCTGGGGTACTACGAGCAGTACTTC
V: TRBV15
D: NA
length: 14
J: TRBJ2-7
size: NA

CDR3: CASSVVGGPYNEQFF
DNA: TGTGCCAGCAGTGTCGTCGGGGGACCCTACAATGAGCAGTTCTTC
V: TRBV6-1
D: NA
length: 15
J: TRBJ2-1
size: NA

CDR3: CASGVLSSGNTIYF
DNA: TGTGCTAGTGGTGTGCTCAGCTCTGGAAACACCATATATTTT
V: TRBV12-5
D: NA
length: 14
J: TRBJ1-3
size: NA

CDR3: CASSFPPGQGNTEAFF
DNA: TGCGCCAGCAGCTTCCCCCCGGGACAGGGGAACACTGAAGCTTTCTTT
V: TRBV5-1
D: TRBD1
length: 16
J: TRBJ1-1
size: NA

CDR3: CASTGWGGNEQFF
DNA: TGTGCCAGTACAGGGTGGGGTGGGAATGAGCAGTTCTTC
V: TRBV19
D: NA
length: 13
J: TRBJ2-1
size: NA

CDR3: CASSTRTGYSTDTQYF
DNA: TGTGCCAGCAGTACCCGGACAGGGTATAGCACAGATACGCAGTATTTT
V: TRBV28
D: TRBD1
length: 16
J: TRBJ2-3
size: NA

CDR3: CASSPRLAGAGGDTQYF
DNA: TGTGCCAGCAGTCCGAGACTAGCGGGAGCTGGAGGGGATACGCAGTATTTT
V: TRBV28
D: TRBD2
length: 17
J: TRBJ2-3
size: few

CDR3: CASSYSGGAEAFF
DNA: TGTGCCAGCAGTTACTCCGGGGGCGCTGAAGCTTTCTTT
V: TRBV6-5
D: NA
length: 13
J: TRBJ1-1
size: NA

CDR3: CASRGDSLNQPQHF
DNA: TGTGCCAGCAGGGGTGACAGTCTCAATCAGCCCCAGCATTTT
V: TRBV7-2
D: NA
length: 14
J: TRBJ1-5
size: NA

CDR3: CASSERDRYYEQYF
DNA: TGTGCCAGCAGCGAGCGGGACAGGTACTACGAGCAGTACTTC
V: TRBV5-6
D: NA
length: 14
J: TRBJ2-7
size: NA

CDR3: CASSPGYLMNTEAFF
DNA: TGTGCCAGCAGCCCGGGTTACCTTATGAACACTGAAGCTTTCTTT
V: TRBV4-2
D: NA
length: 15
J: TRBJ1-1
size: few

CDR3: CASSLAGAGPPQETQYF
DNA: TGTGCCAGCAGCTTAGCCGGGGCCGGACCGCCGCAAGAGACCCAGTACTTC
V: TRBV7-9
D: NA
length: 17
J: TRBJ2-5
size: NA

CDR3: CASSLSASGRQETQYF
DNA: TGTGCCAGCAGCTTATCGGCTAGCGGGCGCCAAGAGACCCAGTACTTC
V: TRBV7-2
D: TRBD2
length: 16
J: TRBJ2-5
size: NA

CDR3: CASRDTASSYEQYF
DNA: TGTGCCAGCAGAGACACTGCGAGCTCCTACGAGCAGTACTTC
V: TRBV27
D: NA
length: 14
J: TRBJ2-7
size: few

CDR3: CASSLMGFGNSPLHF
DNA: TGTGCCAGCAGCTTAATGGGGTTCGGGAATTCACCCCTCCACTTT
V: TRBV7-3
D: NA
length: 15
J: TRBJ1-6
size: few

CDR3: CASSQHHAEKLFF
DNA: TGTGCCAGCAGCCAGCACCACGCCGAAAAACTGTTTTTT
V: TRBV3-1
D: NA
length: 13
J: TRBJ1-4
size: few

CDR3: CSVEGTGNTDTQYF
DNA: TGCAGCGTTGAAGGGACAGGGAACACAGATACGCAGTATTTT
V: TRBV29-1
D: TRBD1
length: 14
J: TRBJ2-3
size: NA

CDR3: CASSLAGAPQF
DNA: TGTGCCAGCAGCTTAGCGGGGGCCCCACAGTTC
V: TRBV7-9
D: NA
length: 11
J: TRBJ2-7
size: NA

CDR3: CSVDGLAGDSTDTQYF
DNA: TGCAGCGTTGACGGACTAGCGGGGGACAGCACAGATACGCAGTATTTT
V: TRBV29-1
D: TRBD2
length: 16
J: TRBJ2-3
size: many

CDR3: CANSPLMTGELFF
DNA: TGTGCCAACAGCCCCCTGATGACCGGGGAGCTGTTTTTT
V: TRBV7-9
D: NA
length: 13
J: TRBJ2-2
size: few

CDR3: CASSQERQTYREQYF
DNA: TGCGCCAGCAGCCAAGAGAGACAGACCTACCGCGAGCAGTACTTC
V: TRBV4-3
D: NA
length: 15
J: TRBJ2-7
size: NA

CDR3: CASSLERRTNEKLFF
DNA: TGTGCCAGCAGCTTAGAAAGGCGAACTAATGAAAAACTGTTTTTT
V: TRBV7-2
D: NA
length: 15
J: TRBJ1-4
size: NA

CDR3: CASSSPDRNNSPLHF
DNA: TGCGCCAGCAGCTCGCCGGACAGAAATAATTCACCCCTCCACTTT
V: TRBV5-1
D: NA
length: 15
J: TRBJ1-6
size: NA

CDR3: CSVGEKDRVNTGELFF
DNA: TGCAGCGTTGGGGAGAAGGACAGGGTAAACACCGGGGAGCTGTTTTTT
V: TRBV29-1
D: TRBD1
length: 16
J: TRBJ2-2
size: few

CDR3: CACPGRAGETQYF
DNA: TGTGCCTGCCCAGGCAGGGCGGGGGAGACCCAGTACTTC
V: TRBV30
D: NA
length: 13
J: TRBJ2-5
size: NA

CDR3: CASSQDGLLGGYTF
DNA: TGCGCCAGCAGCCAAGATGGGTTATTAGGCGGCTACACCTTC
V: TRBV4-1
D: NA
length: 14
J: TRBJ1-2
size: few

CDR3: CASKGTDTGELFF
DNA: TGTGCCAGCAAAGGGACAGACACCGGGGAGCTGTTTTTT
V: TRBV2
D: TRBD1
length: 13
J: TRBJ2-2
size: few